Listed below are T cell receptor beta chains from one sample, sequenced in a study of response to subunit inactivated influenza vaccine. TCRdb itself ran the RT-PCR reads through MiXCR, one entry per CDR3 protein. Among 530,000 or so distinct CDR3 sequences listed, around 15% were seen once. This specimen was PBMCs from blood, taken 11 to 12 days after vaccination. These receptors were collected from a man in his fifties or sixties who received an inactivated influenza vaccine. The CDR3 runs from the conserved cysteine through the conserved F or W. Each record gives: J gene, V gene, clone size, D gene, CDR3 DNA, CDR3 protein. D genes are given only for firm matches. Not all rows give a size; the values are once, few, many and, for expanded clones, a class.

J gene: TRBJ1-4
V gene: TRBV3-1
clone size: .
D gene: .
CDR3 DNA: TGTGCCAGCAGAGGAATAGCCCGGGAAAACGGAAAACTGTTTTTT
CDR3 protein: CASRGIARENGKLFF

J gene: TRBJ2-1
V gene: TRBV20-1
clone size: few
D gene: .
CDR3 DNA: TGCAGTGCTACCGAAAAGATTCGGAGGGATGAGCAGTTCTTC
CDR3 protein: CSATEKIRRDEQFF

J gene: TRBJ2-2
V gene: TRBV6-1
clone size: few
D gene: TRBD1
CDR3 DNA: TGTGCCAGCAGGACAGGGGGCACCGGGGAGCTGTTTTTT
CDR3 protein: CASRTGGTGELFF

J gene: TRBJ2-3
V gene: TRBV10-3
clone size: .
D gene: .
CDR3 DNA: TGTGCCATCAGTGAGTCGGACACAACAGATACGCAGTATTTT
CDR3 protein: CAISESDTTDTQYF

J gene: TRBJ2-2
V gene: TRBV11-2
clone size: few
D gene: TRBD2
CDR3 DNA: TGTGCCAGCAGCTTATACGCCGGGACTAGCTTATCGAACACCGGGGAGCTGTTTTTT
CDR3 protein: CASSLYAGTSLSNTGELFF

J gene: TRBJ1-4
V gene: TRBV2
clone size: .
D gene: .
CDR3 DNA: TGTGCCAGCAGAGGGACCGTTATGAGGGAAAAACTGTTTTTT
CDR3 protein: CASRGTVMREKLFF

J gene: TRBJ2-1
V gene: TRBV7-2
clone size: few
D gene: .
CDR3 DNA: TGTGCCAGCAGCTTAAGACAGCCTTGGTATGAGCAGTTCTTC
CDR3 protein: CASSLRQPWYEQFF

J gene: TRBJ2-7
V gene: TRBV3-1
clone size: .
D gene: .
CDR3 DNA: TGTGCCAGCAGCCAGAGTCGGGGCGCTTCCTACGAGCAGTACTTC
CDR3 protein: CASSQSRGASYEQYF

J gene: TRBJ1-1
V gene: TRBV4-3
clone size: few
D gene: .
CDR3 DNA: TGCGCCAGCAGCTATGGTACCGGGACGGACACTGAAGCTTTCTTT
CDR3 protein: CASSYGTGTDTEAFF

J gene: TRBJ2-7
V gene: TRBV12-3/TRBV12-4
clone size: .
D gene: TRBD2
CDR3 DNA: TGTGCCAGCAGCAAGACTAGCGGGGTCCGCGAGCAGTACTTC
CDR3 protein: CASSKTSGVREQYF

J gene: TRBJ2-3
V gene: TRBV20-1
clone size: few
D gene: .
CDR3 DNA: TGCAGTGCTAGATATGAGGGGACAGATACGCAGTATTTT
CDR3 protein: CSARYEGTDTQYF

J gene: TRBJ2-1
V gene: TRBV18
clone size: .
D gene: .
CDR3 DNA: TGTGCCAGCTCACCAGACCAGAACTCCTACAATGAGCAGTTCTTC
CDR3 protein: CASSPDQNSYNEQFF

J gene: TRBJ2-1
V gene: TRBV12-3/TRBV12-4
clone size: .
D gene: .
CDR3 DNA: TGTGCCAGCACAATTGGACATATCTACAATGAGCAGTTCTTC
CDR3 protein: CASTIGHIYNEQFF

J gene: TRBJ2-1
V gene: TRBV28
clone size: few
D gene: .
CDR3 DNA: TGTGCCAGCACCGTTGCAGGAGGGCCGAAGGTGAATGAGCAGTTCTTC
CDR3 protein: CASTVAGGPKVNEQFF

J gene: TRBJ2-5
V gene: TRBV20-1
clone size: .
D gene: .
CDR3 DNA: TGCAGTGCTAGTATTGGGGGAAACCAAGAGACCCAGTACTTC
CDR3 protein: CSASIGGNQETQYF

J gene: TRBJ2-2
V gene: TRBV5-6
clone size: few
D gene: .
CDR3 DNA: TGTGCCAGCAGCTTGGCCGTAAGGAACACCGGGGAGCTGTTTTTT
CDR3 protein: CASSLAVRNTGELFF

J gene: TRBJ2-3
V gene: TRBV5-1
clone size: .
D gene: TRBD2
CDR3 DNA: TGCGCCAGCAGCTCAAGGGGACTAGCGGGAGTAGGGAGCACAGATACGCAGTATTTT
CDR3 protein: CASSSRGLAGVGSTDTQYF

J gene: TRBJ2-3
V gene: TRBV18
clone size: .
D gene: .
CDR3 DNA: TGTGCCAGCTCACCACCGGCTAGGGTGCGAGATACGCAGTATTTT
CDR3 protein: CASSPPARVRDTQYF

J gene: TRBJ2-1
V gene: TRBV9
clone size: .
D gene: .
CDR3 DNA: TGTGCCAGCAGCGTAGAAAACAGCTACAATGAGCAGTTCTTC
CDR3 protein: CASSVENSYNEQFF

J gene: TRBJ2-2
V gene: TRBV7-6
clone size: few
D gene: .
CDR3 DNA: TGTGCCAGCAGCTTAGACCGACTAGCGAACACCGGGGAGCTGTTTTTT
CDR3 protein: CASSLDRLANTGELFF

J gene: TRBJ1-4
V gene: TRBV15
clone size: .
D gene: .
CDR3 DNA: TGTGCCACCAGCAGAGCTCGTGAAAAACTGTTTTTT
CDR3 protein: CATSRAREKLFF

J gene: TRBJ2-3
V gene: TRBV5-1
clone size: .
D gene: .
CDR3 DNA: TGCGCCAGCAGCACTGGGGATACTAGCACAGATACGCAGTATTTT
CDR3 protein: CASSTGDTSTDTQYF

J gene: TRBJ2-7
V gene: TRBV7-9
clone size: .
D gene: .
CDR3 DNA: TGTGCCAGCAGCTTCGGAGAGAGCTCCTACGAGCAGTACTTC
CDR3 protein: CASSFGESSYEQYF

J gene: TRBJ2-1
V gene: TRBV12-3/TRBV12-4
clone size: .
D gene: TRBD2
CDR3 DNA: TGTGCCAGCAGTTTCGAGGGACTAGCGGGTAATGAGCAGTTCTTC
CDR3 protein: CASSFEGLAGNEQFF

J gene: TRBJ1-1
V gene: TRBV20-1
clone size: .
D gene: TRBD1
CDR3 DNA: TGCAGTGCTAGAGGGGGACAGGTACCGGGGACTGAAGCTTTCTTT
CDR3 protein: CSARGGQVPGTEAFF

J gene: TRBJ2-1
V gene: TRBV5-1
clone size: many
D gene: .
CDR3 DNA: TGCGCCAGCAGCAGAGACGCGTCATACGATGAGCAGTTCTTC
CDR3 protein: CASSRDASYDEQFF

J gene: TRBJ1-5
V gene: TRBV28
clone size: .
D gene: TRBD1
CDR3 DNA: TGTGCCAGCAGTTTAGGCGCAGGGGGCATTACTCAGCCCCAGCATTTT
CDR3 protein: CASSLGAGGITQPQHF

J gene: TRBJ2-7
V gene: TRBV12-3/TRBV12-4
clone size: .
D gene: TRBD1
CDR3 DNA: TGTGCCAGCAGCGTAACTGGGACAGGGGCCTACGAGCAGTACTTC
CDR3 protein: CASSVTGTGAYEQYF

J gene: TRBJ1-5
V gene: TRBV6-2/TRBV6-3
clone size: .
D gene: TRBD1
CDR3 DNA: TGTGCCAGCAACGACAGGGTGGAGCAGCCCCAGCATTTT
CDR3 protein: CASNDRVEQPQHF

J gene: TRBJ2-3
V gene: TRBV28
clone size: .
D gene: TRBD1
CDR3 DNA: TGTGCCAGCAGGCCTCTCGGACAGGGGGCATCAGATACGCAGTATTTT
CDR3 protein: CASRPLGQGASDTQYF

J gene: TRBJ2-1
V gene: TRBV20-1
clone size: few
D gene: .
CDR3 DNA: TGCAGTGCTAGTGGGCAGGGGGGGAACAATGAGCAGTTCTTC
CDR3 protein: CSASGQGGNNEQFF

J gene: TRBJ2-1
V gene: TRBV21-1
clone size: .
D gene: .
CDR3 DNA: TGTGCCAGCAGCAATAGGATCTGGACAGCGAGCTCCTACAATGAGCAGTTCTTC
CDR3 protein: CASSNRIWTASSYNEQFF

J gene: TRBJ2-2
V gene: TRBV10-3
clone size: few
D gene: TRBD2
CDR3 DNA: TGTGCCATCAGTGCCGCGGAGGGACTAGCGGGTACGAACACCGGGGAGCTGTTTTTT
CDR3 protein: CAISAAEGLAGTNTGELFF

J gene: TRBJ2-1
V gene: TRBV24-1
clone size: .
D gene: TRBD2
CDR3 DNA: TGTGCCACCAGTGCCGAGGGACAGCGGGAGGACAATGAGCAGTTCTTC
CDR3 protein: CATSAEGQREDNEQFF

J gene: TRBJ2-1
V gene: TRBV20-1
clone size: .
D gene: .
CDR3 DNA: TGCAGTCTCAGGGGCGGACTGGGGGCCTACAATGAGCAGTTCTTC
CDR3 protein: CSLRGGLGAYNEQFF

J gene: TRBJ2-7
V gene: TRBV20-1
clone size: .
D gene: .
CDR3 DNA: TGCAGTGCTAGAGATGTCCAGGGACGATCCTACGAGCAGTACTTC
CDR3 protein: CSARDVQGRSYEQYF

J gene: TRBJ2-7
V gene: TRBV6-1
clone size: few
D gene: TRBD1
CDR3 DNA: TGTGCCAGCAGCAAAAGTCCGGGACAGGGGACGGGTGAGCAGTACTTC
CDR3 protein: CASSKSPGQGTGEQYF

J gene: TRBJ2-2
V gene: TRBV10-3
clone size: .
D gene: TRBD2
CDR3 DNA: TGTGCCATCGGGGGGAAAGCGGGGGGTTCGAACACCGGGGAGCTGTTTTTT
CDR3 protein: CAIGGKAGGSNTGELFF

J gene: TRBJ2-7
V gene: TRBV6-2/TRBV6-3
clone size: .
D gene: .
CDR3 DNA: TGTGCCAGCAGTTACCAGGGCATCGGGTCCTACGAGCAGTACTTC
CDR3 protein: CASSYQGIGSYEQYF

J gene: TRBJ1-4
V gene: TRBV28
clone size: few
D gene: .
CDR3 DNA: TGTGCCAGCGGCGGGGCAACTAATGAAAAACTGTTTTTT
CDR3 protein: CASGGATNEKLFF

J gene: TRBJ2-2
V gene: TRBV5-5
clone size: .
D gene: .
CDR3 DNA: TGTGCCAGCAGAACCACGGGGGACTCGAACACCGGGGAGCTGTTTTTT
CDR3 protein: CASRTTGDSNTGELFF

J gene: TRBJ2-1
V gene: TRBV24-1
clone size: many
D gene: TRBD2
CDR3 DNA: TGTGCCACCAGTGGAGTTCGGGGGGGCTACAATGAGCAGTTCTTC
CDR3 protein: CATSGVRGGYNEQFF

J gene: TRBJ1-5
V gene: TRBV10-3
clone size: .
D gene: TRBD1
CDR3 DNA: TGTGCCATCAGCCTGACAGGGCAAAGCAATCAGCCCCAGCATTTT
CDR3 protein: CAISLTGQSNQPQHF

J gene: TRBJ2-2
V gene: TRBV29-1
clone size: once
D gene: .
CDR3 DNA: TGCAGCGTTTCCCATTTCGCGAACACCGGGGAGCTGTTTTTT
CDR3 protein: CSVSHFANTGELFF

J gene: TRBJ2-1
V gene: TRBV20-1
clone size: few
D gene: TRBD2
CDR3 DNA: TGCAGTGCCCTATGGGGCGGGGGGGCCGGTGAGCAGTTCTTC
CDR3 protein: CSALWGGGAGEQFF

J gene: TRBJ2-1
V gene: TRBV5-1
clone size: few
D gene: TRBD1
CDR3 DNA: TGCGCCAGCAGTATAGAAGGGGGCGACGGACCAGGGACCTACAATGAGCAGTTCTTC
CDR3 protein: CASSIEGGDGPGTYNEQFF

J gene: TRBJ1-4
V gene: TRBV7-8
clone size: few
D gene: .
CDR3 DNA: TGTGCCAGCAGCTTTTCGTCGCGCAGGGGAGGTGAAAAACTGTTTTTT
CDR3 protein: CASSFSSRRGGEKLFF

J gene: TRBJ2-5
V gene: TRBV28
clone size: few
D gene: TRBD2
CDR3 DNA: TGTGCCAGCAGTTTCTCGGGACTAGCGGGAGGGTTCCAAGAGACCCAGTACTTC
CDR3 protein: CASSFSGLAGGFQETQYF